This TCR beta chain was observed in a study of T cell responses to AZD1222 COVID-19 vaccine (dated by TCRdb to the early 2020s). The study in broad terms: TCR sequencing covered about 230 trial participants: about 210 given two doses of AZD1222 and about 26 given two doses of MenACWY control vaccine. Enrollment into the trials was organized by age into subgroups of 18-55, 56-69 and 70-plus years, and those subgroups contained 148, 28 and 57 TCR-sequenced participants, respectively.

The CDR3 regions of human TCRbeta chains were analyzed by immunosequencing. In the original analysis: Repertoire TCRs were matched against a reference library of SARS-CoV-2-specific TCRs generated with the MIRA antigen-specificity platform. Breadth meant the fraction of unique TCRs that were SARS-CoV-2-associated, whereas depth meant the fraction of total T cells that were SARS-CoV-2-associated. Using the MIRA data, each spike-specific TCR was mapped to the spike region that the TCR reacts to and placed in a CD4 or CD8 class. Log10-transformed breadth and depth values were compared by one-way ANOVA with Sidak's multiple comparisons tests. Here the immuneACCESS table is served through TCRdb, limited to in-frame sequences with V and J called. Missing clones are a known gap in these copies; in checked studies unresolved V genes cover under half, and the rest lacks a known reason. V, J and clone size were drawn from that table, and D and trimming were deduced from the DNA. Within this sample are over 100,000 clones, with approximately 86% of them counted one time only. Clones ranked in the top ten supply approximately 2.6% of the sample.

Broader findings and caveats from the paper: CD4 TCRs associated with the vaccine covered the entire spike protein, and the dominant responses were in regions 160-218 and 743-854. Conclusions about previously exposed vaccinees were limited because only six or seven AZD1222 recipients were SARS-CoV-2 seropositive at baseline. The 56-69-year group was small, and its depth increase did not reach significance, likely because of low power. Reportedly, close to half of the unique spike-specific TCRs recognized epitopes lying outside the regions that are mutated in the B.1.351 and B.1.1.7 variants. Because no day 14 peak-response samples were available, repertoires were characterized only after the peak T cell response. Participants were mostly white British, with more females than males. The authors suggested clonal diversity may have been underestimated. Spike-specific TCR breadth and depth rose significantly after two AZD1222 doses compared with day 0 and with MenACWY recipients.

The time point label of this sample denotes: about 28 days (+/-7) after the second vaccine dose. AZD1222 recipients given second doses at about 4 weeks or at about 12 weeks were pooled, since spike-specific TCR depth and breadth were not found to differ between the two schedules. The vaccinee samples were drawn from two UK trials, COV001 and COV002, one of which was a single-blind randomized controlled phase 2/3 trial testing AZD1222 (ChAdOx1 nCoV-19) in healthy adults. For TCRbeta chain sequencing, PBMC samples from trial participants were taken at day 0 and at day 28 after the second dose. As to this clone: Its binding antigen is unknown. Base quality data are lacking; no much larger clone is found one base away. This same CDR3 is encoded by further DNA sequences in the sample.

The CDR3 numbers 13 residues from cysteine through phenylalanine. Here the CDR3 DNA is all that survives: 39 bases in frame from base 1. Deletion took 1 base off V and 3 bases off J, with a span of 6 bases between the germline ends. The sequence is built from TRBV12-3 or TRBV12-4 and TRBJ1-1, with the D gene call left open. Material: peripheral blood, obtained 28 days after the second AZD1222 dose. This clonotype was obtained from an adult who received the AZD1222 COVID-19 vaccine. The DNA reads TGTGCCAGCAGTTTAGACTCATACACTGAAGCTTTCTTT. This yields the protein CASSLDSYTEAFF.